Sequencing of this T cell receptor beta chain was carried out in a study of T-cell memory formation after mild COVID-19. Overall study context: Across donors, TCR clusters were largely donor specific.

This clonotype was counted a few times. TCRdb reprocessed the 5' RACE reads with MiXCR, giving one entry per CDR3 protein. The repertoire consists of a few hundred thousand distinct CDR3 sequences, with 19% occurring once and the leading ten covering 20% to 25%. CDR3 length: 17 residues. From germline, CDR1 is MNHNS and CDR2 SASEGT. Trimming removed 0 bases from V and 2 bases from J; junction bases left unmatched: 4. Sequencing was carried out using PBMCs or a T cell subset sorted from them (not recorded which). The chain joins TRBV6-1 to TRBJ1-1; 12 bases are shared with TRBD1. The receptor's source is a man aged 18-30 years who had mild COVID-19 (a few samples of this study predate the infection). Cell type and time point are not known. The CDR3 bases are TGTGCCAGCAGTGAAGCGCTGGGACAGGGGGCCAACACTGAAGCTTTCTTT. This gives the protein CASSEALGQGANTEAFF.